Below, 26 T cell receptor beta chains from the same sample are listed, as sequenced in a study of identical twins. One entry per CDR3 protein, called by TCRdb with MiXCR from the 5' RACE reads. The data contain 450,000 to 500,000 distinct CDR3 sequences, about 13% of them singletons. These same records also appear under a second study, on yellow fever vaccine responses in identical twins.

The sequenced sample was CD4+ T cells sorted from blood. These receptors were collected from a woman between 18 and 29 years old in good health.

This clonotype was counted a few times. CDR3 bases: TGTGCCTGGAAACAGGGCGAGACCCAGTACTTC. This gives the protein CAWKQGETQYF. V gene TRBV30 combines with J gene TRBJ2-5; the D gene is possibly TRBD1 (6 bases). The V gene lost 4 bases and the J gene lost 5 bases, with 8 bases spanning the gap. Germline lookup yields CDR1 GTSNPN and CDR2 SVGIG (reference sequence). The CDR3 is 11 residues long.

The chain joins TRBV28 to TRBJ2-7; D gene uncertain. The CDR3 contains 16 residues. Germline V gene sequence: CDR1 MDHEN, CDR2 SYDVKM. The ends were cut back, 7 bases at V and 3 bases at J, with 22 bases in the middle. CDR3 sequence (DNA): TGTGCCAGCACCCATTTGAGGTCAAAAAGGGACTACGAGCAGTACTTC. Protein: CASTHLRSKRDYEQYF. Based on the CDR3 plus reference TRBV28 and TRBJ2-7, the full variable domain is DVKVTQSSRYLVKRTGEKVFLECVQDMDHENMFWYRQDPGLGLRLIYFSYDVKMKEKGDIPEGYSVSREKKERFSLILESASTNQTSMYLCASTHLRSKRDYEQYFGPGTRLTVT.

This clonotype was picked up a small number of times. The chain uses TRBV7-2 and TRBJ2-7, with D maybe TRBD1 (6 bases). This CDR3 comprises 14 residues. Germline CDR1 SGHTA, CDR2 FQGNSA. Trimming removed 5 bases at V and 1 base at J, with 12 bases between. Here the CDR3 DNA reads TGTGCCAGCAGCCCTTACAGGGAATCCTACGAGCAGTACTTC. Its protein is CASSPYRESYEQYF.

This clonotype was detected many times. This chain connects TRBV11-2 to TRBJ2-7, with D hard to call. The germline V gene has CDR1 SGHAT and CDR2 FQNNGV. Trimming cost V 1 base and J 1 base, with 5 bases left between them. CDR3 length equals 13 residues. The CDR3 DNA is TGTGCCAGCAGCTTAGTGATATCCTACGAGCAGTACTTC. Translating it yields CASSLVISYEQYF.

This clonotype was counted only a few times. The chain couples TRBV12-5 to TRBJ2-3; weak D call: TRBD2 (7 bases). The germline gives CDR1 LGHNT, CDR2 FRNRAP. This CDR3 has 15 residues. V gave up 5 bases and J gave up 1 base, with 13 bases separating them. The CDR3 here is CASGPGGGGTDTQYF. The CDR3 DNA reads TGTGCTAGTGGTCCCGGAGGGGGGGGCACAGATACGCAGTATTTT.

This sequence joins TRBV4-3 and TRBJ2-5; a weak D match, TRBD2 (6 bases). This CDR3 is built from 18 residues. The V end lost 0 bases, the J end lost 4 bases, and 21 bases lay between the germline ends. Germline V CDR1 and CDR2: LGHNA, YSLEER. The DNA for the CDR3 is TGCGCCAGCAGCCAAGATTGGGGGACTTGTGGGGCCCCAGAGACCCAGTACTTC. This translates into CASSQDWGTCGAPETQYF.

In this sample, this clonotype turned up a few times. The chain couples TRBV5-1 to TRBJ2-2; D perhaps matches TRBD2 (6 bases). V was clipped by 3 bases and J by 5 bases, with 17 bases between them. This CDR3 is built from 16 residues. Germline V gives CDR1 SGHRS, CDR2 YFSETQ. Here the CDR3 DNA reads TGCGCCAGCAGCTCTTTGACGGACTACTCAACCGGGGAGCTGTTTTTT. Residues: CASSSLTDYSTGELFF.

This clonotype has only a few counts. The rearrangement joins TRBV11-1 to TRBJ1-6; unclear D gene. Germline V gives CDR1 SGHAT, CDR2 FQDESV (reference sequence). The CDR3 is 16 amino acids. V was cut by 5 bases and J by 0 bases, with 11 bases left in between. The CDR3 spells CASSTDSSSYNSPLHF. For the CDR3, the DNA is TGTGCCAGCAGCACCGACTCAAGCTCCTATAATTCACCCCTCCACTTT.

In this sample, this clonotype turned up many times. One end of the junction fails to match germline, which may point to a read error. The chain combines TRBV7-7 with TRBJ2-2, with TRBD1 matching over 10 bases. CDR1 is SSHAT and CDR2 is FNYEAQ in the germline V gene (reference sequence). The CDR3 extends over 14 amino acids. The CDR3 protein is CASSLTGGSGELFF. The CDR3 region has the DNA TGTGCTAGCAGCCTGACAGGGGGCTCCGGGGAGCTGTTTTTT.

In its sample, this clonotype was seen a few times. This rearrangement joins TRBV19 to TRBJ2-2, with D possibly being TRBD1 (5 bases). This CDR3 comprises 16 residues. Germline CDR1 reads LNHDA; CDR2 reads SQIVND (reference sequence). The V end was cut by 4 bases, the J end by 2 bases, with 14 bases between. The CDR3 sequence is CASSKIRQGNTGELFF. The CDR3 DNA follows: TGTGCCAGTAGTAAAATTCGCCAGGGAAACACCGGGGAGCTGTTTTTT.

This clonotype was observed a handful of times. The rearrangement uses TRBV28 and TRBJ1-1, with unresolved D. Germline V CDR1 and CDR2: MDHEN, SYDVKM. This CDR3 contains 15 residues. Trimming took 5 bases from V and 3 from J, leaving 16 bases between them. CDR3 nucleotides: TGTGCCAGCAGTCCTCCCGTGGGCATCTACACTGAAGCTTTCTTT. Protein: CASSPPVGIYTEAFF.

This clonotype was observed a handful of times. The chain joins TRBV30 to TRBJ1-1; D is unclear. CDR3 length: 14 amino acids. Trimming left V 1 base short and J 3 bases short, with 12 bases between. Per the germline V gene, CDR1 is GTSNPN and CDR2 is SVGIG (reference sequence). The CDR3 reads CAWSALIGDTEAFF. The CDR3, as DNA: TGTGCCTGGAGTGCACTCATCGGGGACACTGAAGCTTTCTTT.

Many counts were recorded for this clonotype. The rearrangement uses TRBV5-1 and TRBJ2-5, with D unresolved. The CDR3 contains 11 residues. The V end was cut by 3 bases, the J end by 1 base, with 1 base between. Germline CDR1 is SGHRS and CDR2 is YFSETQ. CDR3 DNA: TGCGCCAGCAGCTCCCAAGAGACCCAGTACTTC. It encodes CASSSQETQYF.

This clonotype showed up many times. CDR3 in amino acids: CASSQAGRNQETQYF. The CDR3 DNA sequence: TGTGCCAGCAGCCAAGCCGGACGGAACCAAGAGACCCAGTACTTC. The J gene is TRBJ2-5, the V gene TRBV3-1; D is uncertain. The CDR3 runs 15 residues. V gave up 1 base and J gave up 0 bases, with 9 bases separating them. Germline assignment: CDR1 LGHDT and CDR2 YNNKEL (reference sequence).

This clonotype was detected a few times. The rearrangement links TRBV7-8 to TRBJ1-1; 7 bases fit TRBD1. This CDR3 region has 15 residues. Germline V gene lookup returns CDR1 SGHVS and CDR2 FQNEAQ. V lost 6 bases, J lost 6 bases, and 13 bases stayed unmatched. The chain's CDR3 is CASRHWEGAVSEAFF. CDR3 coding DNA: TGTGCCAGCAGACATTGGGAGGGGGCTGTATCTGAAGCTTTCTTT.

V and J are TRBV5-1 and TRBJ2-5; TRBD1 or TRBD2 may be the D gene (5 bases each). Germline assignment: CDR1 SGHRS and CDR2 YFSETQ. The CDR3 has 13 amino acids. The V and J ends lost 4 bases and 5 bases respectively, with 12 bases between them. CDR3 residues: CASSAGWGETQYF. The CDR3 DNA reads as TGCGCCAGCAGCGCCGGCTGGGGGGAGACCCAGTACTTC.

The rearrangement uses TRBV7-3 and TRBJ2-1; weak D call: TRBD1 (5 bases). Germline lookup yields CDR1 SGHTA and CDR2 FQGTGA. The V gene lost 3 bases and the J gene lost 4 bases, with 13 bases spanning the gap. The CDR3 covers 15 residues. CDR3 sequence: CASSFRVARYNEQFF. CDR3 nucleotides: TGTGCCAGCAGCTTCAGGGTCGCGCGGTACAATGAGCAGTTCTTC.

The chain joins TRBV2 to TRBJ2-4; the match to TRBD2 covers 9 bases. This CDR3 spans 14 amino acids. The V gene's germline CDR1 is SNHLY and CDR2 FYNNEI. V shed 6 bases and J 7 bases; nucleotides not matched to a gene: 7. The chain's CDR3 is CASRNSGGGNIQYF. CDR3 bases: TGTGCCAGCAGGAATAGCGGGGGCGGGAACATTCAGTACTTC. The entire variable domain, with the rest obtained from reference TRBV2 and TRBJ2-4, is as follows: EPEVTQTPSHQVTQMGQEVILRCVPISNHLYFYWYRQILGQKVEFLVSFYNNEISEKSEIFDDQFSVERPDGSNFTLKIRSTKLEDSAMYFCASRNSGGGNIQYFGAGTRLSVL.

This clonotype was recorded a few times. The gene calls are TRBV11-2 and TRBJ2-2; 9 bases agree with TRBD1. This CDR3 has 17 amino acids. Germline V gene data show CDR1 as SGHAT and CDR2 as FQNNGV. V lost 0 bases and J lost 5; bases outside the gene matches: 7. This CDR3 is CASSLDGTGRGTGELFF. CDR3 DNA: TGTGCCAGCAGCTTAGATGGGACAGGGAGAGGGACCGGGGAGCTGTTTTTT. Drawing the rest from reference TRBV11-2 and TRBJ2-2, the complete variable domain is EAGVAQSPRYKIIEKRQSVAFWCNPISGHATLYWYQQILGQGPKLLIQFQNNGVVDDSQLPKDRFSAERLKGVDSTLKIQPAKLEDSAVYLCASSLDGTGRGTGELFFGEGSRLTVL.

The rearrangement joins TRBV7-8 to TRBJ2-1; 7 bases are a match to TRBD2. The J segment lost 3 bases and the V segment lost 11 bases, leaving 4 bases of the junction unmatched. The length of the CDR3 is 12 residues. CDR1 SGHVS and CDR2 FQNEAQ come from the germline V gene. As DNA, the CDR3 is TGTGCCTGCAAGCGGGACTACAATGAGCAGTTCTTC. The encoded protein is CACKRDYNEQFF.

This clonotype was detected once. The chain uses TRBV15 and TRBJ1-2, with D hard to call. There are 17 residues in the CDR3. V dropped 0 bases and J dropped 0 bases, with 14 bases sitting between them. Germline V CDR1 and CDR2: LNHNV, YYDKDF (reference sequence). CDR3 in amino acids: CATSRDLGRSSNYGYTF. The CDR3 DNA sequence: TGTGCCACCAGCAGAGATCTCGGACGGTCCTCTAACTATGGCTACACCTTC.

This clonotype was seen a few times. The CDR3 bases are TGTGCCAGCAGAGGACTAGCGGGGGGGCCGTCCACAGAGACCCAGTACTTC. This encodes CASRGLAGGPSTETQYF. The rearrangement joins TRBV12-3 or TRBV12-4 to TRBJ2-5, with TRBD2 matching 15 bases. With 6 bases clipped from V and 4 bases from J, the junction kept 9 bases outside the gene matches. The CDR3 has 17 amino acids.

CDR3 amino acids: CASSTSRGTDTQYF. CDR3 sequence (DNA): TGTGCCAGCAGCACTAGCCGGGGGACAGATACGCAGTATTTT. The chain recombines TRBV12-3 or TRBV12-4 with TRBJ2-3; a possible D gene is TRBD2 (6 bases). CDR3 size: 14 residues. V gave up 6 bases and J gave up 3 bases, with 13 bases separating them.

V usage is TRBV5-6 and J usage is TRBJ2-1; 7 bases are a match to TRBD1. CDR3 length: 17 amino acids. The V gene's germline CDR1 is SGHDT and CDR2 YYEEEE. V was pared by 2 bases and J by 0 bases, with 8 bases of the junction left unmatched. The CDR3 coding sequence is TGTGCCAGCAGCTTTAGAATGACAGGGAACTCCTACAATGAGCAGTTCTTC. Protein: CASSFRMTGNSYNEQFF. Complete variable domain (other parts from reference TRBV5-6 and TRBJ2-1): DAGVTQSPTHLIKTRGQQVTLRCSPKSGHDTVSWYQQALGQGPQFIFQYYEEEERQRGNFPDRFSGHQFPNYSSELNVNALLLGDSALYLCASSFRMTGNSYNEQFFGPGTRLTVL.

The J gene is TRBJ2-7, the V gene TRBV7-2, with a weak D call TRBD2 (7 bases). Trimming pared 11 bases from V and 6 bases from J, leaving 20 bases between. CDR3 size: 13 residues. Per germline, CDR1 SGHTA and CDR2 FQGNSA. The CDR3 region is CAAEEGGRVEQYF. The CDR3 DNA follows: TGTGCCGCTGAAGAGGGGGGGAGAGTCGAGCAGTACTTC.

CDR3 sequence (DNA): TGTGCCAGCAGTTTTGACAGGGACTCCTACGAGCAGTACTTC. As protein: CASSFDRDSYEQYF. The chain couples TRBV7-2 to TRBJ2-7, with 7 bases identical to TRBD1. Germline V CDR1 and CDR2: SGHTA, FQGNSA. Trimming removed 6 bases from V and 0 bases from J; junction bases left unmatched: 5. The length of the CDR3 is 14 residues. The full variable domain, with the rest looked up from reference TRBV7-2 and TRBJ2-7, is GAGVSQSPSNKVTEKGKDVELRCDPISGHTALYWYRQSLGQGLEFLIYFQGNSAPDKSGLPSDRFSAERTGGSVSTLTIQRTQQEDSAVYLCASSFDRDSYEQYFGPGTRLTVT.